The 22 T cell receptor beta chains presented below share a single source sample, sequenced in a study of blood T cell repertoires in COVID-19. TCRdb's table, derived via immunoSEQ multiplex PCR, lists solely in-frame clones and lacks some. The table includes roughly 260,000 clones, 65% to 90% detected once. The sample comprised peripheral blood. These receptors were obtained from a woman between 70 and 85 years old with acute or convalescent COVID-19.

The rearrangement uses TRBV3-1 (or the pseudogene TRBV3-2) and TRBJ1-6; TRBD1 aligns across 7 bases. CDR1 and CDR2 (germline): LGHDT, YNNKEL (reference sequence). The CDR3 is 14 residues long. The ends lost 1 base at V and 10 bases at J; junction bases unmatched: 4. The CDR3 protein is CASSQGQGGSPLHF. In nucleotides, the CDR3 is TGTGCCAGCAGCCAAGGACAGGGTGGCTCACCCCTCCACTTT.

The rearrangement links TRBV2 to TRBJ1-5; TRBD1 is a possible D gene (5 bases). Trimming cost V 8 bases and J 1 base, with 12 bases left between them. In germline, CDR1 is SNHLY, CDR2 FYNNEI. The CDR3 extends over 14 amino acids. CDR3 region: CASGAGGSNQPQHF. CDR3 coding DNA: TGTGCCAGCGGGGCGGGGGGGAGCAATCAGCCCCAGCATTTT. The whole variable domain, remainder taken from reference TRBV2 and TRBJ1-5, is EPEVTQTPSHQVTQMGQEVILRCVPISNHLYFYWYRQILGQKVEFLVSFYNNEISEKSEIFDDQFSVERPDGSNFTLKIRSTKLEDSAMYFCASGAGGSNQPQHFGDGTRLSIL.

V and J are TRBV5-5 and TRBJ1-2, with unresolved D. V shed 2 bases and J shed 7 bases, with 15 bases lying between them. CDR1 is SGHKS and CDR2 is YYEKEE in the germline V gene (reference sequence). This CDR3 comprises 14 residues. The CDR3 nucleotides read TGTGCCAGCAGCTTCGAGGGTGTGGGCGGTGGCTACACCTTC. Translation gives CASSFEGVGGGYTF.

The genes are TRBV20-1 and TRBJ1-5; D unclear. The CDR3 covers 11 residues. Germline V CDR1 and CDR2: DFQATT, SNEGSKA (reference sequence). Trimming pared 0 bases from V and 6 bases from J, leaving 3 bases between. CDR3 amino acids: CSARDGQPQHF. As DNA, the CDR3 is TGCAGTGCTAGAGACGGTCAGCCCCAGCATTTT.

V usage is TRBV6-2 or TRBV6-3 and J usage is TRBJ1-5; D may be TRBD1 (5 bases). V lost 0 bases, J lost 2 bases, and 8 bases lay in between. Germline values: CDR1 MNHEY, CDR2 SVGEGT. This CDR3 is 15 amino acids long. CDR3: CASSYSGGGNQPQHF. DNA of the CDR3: TGTGCCAGCAGTTACTCCGGGGGTGGCAATCAGCCCCAGCATTTT.

V and J are TRBV15 and TRBJ2-3; D not resolved. Germline V gives CDR1 LNHNV, CDR2 YYDKDF (reference sequence). Trimming shortened V by 3 bases and J by 4 bases, and 5 bases separated the two germline ends. There are 12 residues in the CDR3. The CDR3 DNA sequence: TGTGCCACCAGCAGTTATCCAGATACGCAGTATTTT. Protein sequence: CATSSYPDTQYF.

This chain connects TRBV7-8 to TRBJ1-2; D gene unclear. CDR3 size: 14 residues. Germline CDR1 SGHVS, CDR2 FQNEAQ. The V and J ends lost 1 base and 8 bases respectively, with 14 bases between them. The CDR3 DNA sequence: TGTGCCAGCAGCTTAGAGACTGCCTCGTTAGGCTACACCTTC. Its translation is CASSLETASLGYTF.

The chain combines TRBV7-2 with TRBJ2-7; 7 bases line up with TRBD2. Per the germline V gene, CDR1 is SGHTA and CDR2 is FQGNSA. The CDR3 totals 12 residues. The junction had 7 bases not matched to a gene; V was cut back by 5 bases and J by 9 bases. The CDR3 loop reads CASSHASGGQYF. The DNA for the CDR3 is TGTGCCAGCAGCCACGCTTCGGGAGGGCAGTACTTC.

There are a few counts of this clone. The chain carries TRBV4-3 and TRBJ1-6; possibly TRBD1 for D (5 bases). Germline-derived CDR1 and CDR2 are LGHNA and YSLEER. Trimming took off 0 bases at V and 8 bases at J, with 17 bases between the two ends. The CDR3 has 17 amino acids. The CDR3 region has the DNA TGCGCCAGCAGCCAAGAACCTTTCCAGGGCAGGGATTCACCCCTCCACTTT. It is translated as CASSQEPFQGRDSPLHF.

This clone was counted only a few times. The V and J genes are TRBV19 and TRBJ2-7; TRBD2 aligns across 7 bases. V lost 5 bases and J lost 5; bases outside the gene matches: 9. The CDR3 covers 14 residues. Germline V lookup: CDR1 LNHDA, CDR2 SQIVND (reference sequence). The DNA of the CDR3 is TGTGCCAGTAGTCAGGCGGGGGTTTCGAACGAGCAGTACTTC. Its translation: CASSQAGVSNEQYF.

The CDR3 loop reads CASSESGRESPLHF. CDR3 coding DNA: TGCGCCAGCAGTGAGAGTGGCAGGGAATCACCCCTCCACTTT. The chain links TRBV10-2 to TRBJ1-6, with D possibly being TRBD1 (5 bases). Germline CDR1 and CDR2: WSHSY and SAAADI. Trimming removed 2 bases from V and 10 bases from J, with 12 bases in between. The CDR3 is 14 amino acids.

V gene TRBV5-1 combines with J gene TRBJ1-2; D ambiguous. CDR1 is SGHRS and CDR2 is YFSETQ in the germline V gene. Trimming stripped 1 base from V and 6 bases from J, with 7 bases between. The CDR3 has 12 amino acids. CDR3 nucleotide sequence: TGCGCCAGCAGCTTGCCTTCTGATGGCTACACCTTC. Translated, it gives CASSLPSDGYTF.

The rearrangement uses TRBV27 and TRBJ1-2, with unresolved D. The germline V gene has CDR1 MNHEY and CDR2 SMNVEV (reference sequence). Trimming removed 4 bases from V and 8 bases from J, with 17 bases in between. This CDR3 has 14 residues. The DNA of the CDR3 is TGTGCCAGCAGTTCTGGACTGCTCTCGCGAGGCTACACCTTC. Its protein is CASSSGLLSRGYTF.

This chain joins TRBV7-2 and TRBJ2-2; D call uncertain. V gave up 7 bases and J gave up 1 base, with 16 bases separating them. This CDR3 has 16 residues. From germline, CDR1 is SGHTA and CDR2 FQGNSA. CDR3 DNA sequence: TGTGCCAGCACCCTTAGTCTCGGTCGGAACACCGGGGAGCTGTTTTTT. Encoded protein: CASTLSLGRNTGELFF.

The rearrangement joins TRBV6-2 or TRBV6-3 to TRBJ1-5; perhaps TRBD1 as D (5 bases). CDR1 and CDR2 from the germline V gene are MNHEY and SVGEGT. Trimming removed 6 bases from V and 6 bases from J, with 18 bases in between. The CDR3 runs to 15 residues. CDR3 sequence reads: CASSWGRGGGQPQHF. The CDR3 DNA reads TGTGCCAGCAGCTGGGGGAGGGGCGGGGGTCAGCCCCAGCATTTT.

The chain carries TRBV19 and TRBJ1-6; 7 bases line up with TRBD1. There are 16 residues in the CDR3. V lost 4 bases to trimming and J lost 11 bases; unmatched junction nucleotides: 14. The V gene's germline CDR1 is LNHDA and CDR2 SQIVND (reference sequence). The CDR3 region has the DNA TGTGCCAGTAGTACCCGGACAGGAGGTAATTCCGCACCCCTCCACTTT. Translating it yields CASSTRTGGNSAPLHF.

The chain is built from TRBV5-1 and TRBJ1-1; D remains unclear. Germline assignment: CDR1 SGHRS and CDR2 YFSETQ. With 1 base removed from V and 5 bases from J, the gap between germline ends came to 15 bases. The CDR3 runs 15 residues. CDR3 protein: CASSLSLAVVTEAFF. CDR3 nucleotide sequence: TGCGCCAGCAGCTTGTCTCTGGCGGTTGTGACTGAAGCTTTCTTT.

The rearrangement joins TRBV5-1 to TRBJ1-4; 8 bases fit TRBD1. This CDR3 is 16 amino acids long. The junction had 10 bases not matched to a gene; V was cut back by 1 base and J by 8 bases. CDR1 and CDR2 (germline): SGHRS, YFSETQ. The CDR3 nucleotides are TGCGCCAGCAGCTTGTTCTCCGGACAGGGCAACGAAAAACTGTTTTTT. Protein: CASSLFSGQGNEKLFF.

J is TRBJ1-5 and V is TRBV20-1; 8 bases are shared with TRBD1. CDR1 is DFQATT and CDR2 is SNEGSKA in the germline V gene (reference sequence). The V gene end was trimmed by 3 bases and the J gene end by 2 bases; junction bases not matched to a gene: 3. This CDR3 is 14 amino acids long. DNA for the CDR3: TGCAGTGCTAGTGGACAGGGTCGCAATCAGCCCCAGCATTTT. Protein sequence: CSASGQGRNQPQHF.

This clone turned up a few times. V and J are TRBV5-1 and TRBJ1-1; no clear D gene. Germline CDR1 SGHRS, CDR2 YFSETQ. The V and J ends lost 0 bases and 1 base respectively, with 13 bases between them. This CDR3 region has 16 residues. The CDR3 DNA follows: TGCGCCAGCAGCTTGGCTGCACCTACCCCGAACACTGAAGCTTTCTTT. Translation gives CASSLAAPTPNTEAFF.

The V call is TRBV7-8, the J call TRBJ2-2, with TRBD1 matching over 8 bases. This CDR3 spans 15 amino acids. Germline CDR1 reads SGHVS; CDR2 reads FQNEAQ. V lost 5 bases and J lost 6; bases outside the gene matches: 8. CDR3 region: CASSHRDRFSGELFF. The CDR3 bases are TGTGCCAGCAGCCACCGGGACAGGTTTTCCGGGGAGCTGTTTTTT.

This sequence joins TRBV6-2 or TRBV6-3 and TRBJ2-3, with 11 bases matching TRBD2. J gave up 7 bases and V 2 bases, and 11 bases lay outside the gene matches. Germline V CDR1 and CDR2: MNHEY, SVGEGT. CDR3 size: 17 residues. CDR3 nucleotides: TGTGCCAGCAGTTACGGGATAGCGGGGGGGGAGCTCAATACGCAGTATTTT. The encoded protein is CASSYGIAGGELNTQYF.